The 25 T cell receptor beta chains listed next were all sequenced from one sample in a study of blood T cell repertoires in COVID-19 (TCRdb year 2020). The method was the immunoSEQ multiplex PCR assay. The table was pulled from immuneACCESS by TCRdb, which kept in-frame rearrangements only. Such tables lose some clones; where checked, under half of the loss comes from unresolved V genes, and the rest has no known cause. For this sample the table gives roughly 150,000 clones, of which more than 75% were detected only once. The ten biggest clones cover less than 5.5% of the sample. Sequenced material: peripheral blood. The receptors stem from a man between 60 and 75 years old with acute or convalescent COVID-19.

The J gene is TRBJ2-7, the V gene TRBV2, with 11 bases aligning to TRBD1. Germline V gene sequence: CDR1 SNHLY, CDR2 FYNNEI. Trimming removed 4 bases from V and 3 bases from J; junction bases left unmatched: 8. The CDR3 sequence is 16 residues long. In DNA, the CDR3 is TGTGCCAGCAGTGTGCTGGGACAGGGGGTGCGCTACGAGCAGTACTTC. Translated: CASSVLGQGVRYEQYF.

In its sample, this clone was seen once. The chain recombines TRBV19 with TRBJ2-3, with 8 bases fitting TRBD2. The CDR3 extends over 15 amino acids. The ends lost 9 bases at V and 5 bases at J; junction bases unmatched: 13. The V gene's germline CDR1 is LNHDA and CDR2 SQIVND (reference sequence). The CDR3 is CASRPPGGPGDTQYF. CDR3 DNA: TGTGCCAGCAGACCACCGGGAGGGCCAGGAGATACGCAGTATTTT.

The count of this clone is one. The CDR3 DNA is TGTGCCAGCAGCTCACAGGGTTCCTACAATGAGCAGTTCTTC. It specifies CASSSQGSYNEQFF. This chain joins TRBV9 and TRBJ2-1, with D maybe TRBD1 (6 bases). This CDR3 contains 14 residues. Germline values: CDR1 SGDLS, CDR2 YYNGEE. V was shortened by 4 bases and J by 1 base, with 9 bases between the two germline ends.

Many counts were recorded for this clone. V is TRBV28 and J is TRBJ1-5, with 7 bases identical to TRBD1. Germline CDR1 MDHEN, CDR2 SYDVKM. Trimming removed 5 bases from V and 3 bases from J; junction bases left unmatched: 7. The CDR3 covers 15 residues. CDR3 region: CASSLLRGSNQPQHF. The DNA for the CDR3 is TGTGCCAGCAGTCTACTCAGGGGGTCCAATCAGCCCCAGCATTTT.

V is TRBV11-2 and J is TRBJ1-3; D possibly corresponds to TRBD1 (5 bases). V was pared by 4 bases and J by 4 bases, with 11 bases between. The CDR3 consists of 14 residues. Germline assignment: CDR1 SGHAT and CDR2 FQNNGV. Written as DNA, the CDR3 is TGTGCCAGCAGCTCAGACAGCGAGGGAAACACCATATATTTT. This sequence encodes CASSSDSEGNTIYF.

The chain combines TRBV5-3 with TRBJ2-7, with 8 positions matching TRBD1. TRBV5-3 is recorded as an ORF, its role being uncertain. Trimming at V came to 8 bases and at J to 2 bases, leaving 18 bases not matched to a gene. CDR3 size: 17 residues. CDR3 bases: TGTGCCAGTGGGAGACAGGGGCAAATCCCCTCGGCCTACGAGCAGTACTTC. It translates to CASGRQGQIPSAYEQYF.

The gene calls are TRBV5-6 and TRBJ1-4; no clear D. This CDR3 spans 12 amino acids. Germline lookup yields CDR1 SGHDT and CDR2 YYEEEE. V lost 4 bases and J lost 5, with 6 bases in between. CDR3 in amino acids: CASSRGNEKLFF. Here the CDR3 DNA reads TGTGCCAGCAGCCGGGGAAATGAAAAACTGTTTTTT.

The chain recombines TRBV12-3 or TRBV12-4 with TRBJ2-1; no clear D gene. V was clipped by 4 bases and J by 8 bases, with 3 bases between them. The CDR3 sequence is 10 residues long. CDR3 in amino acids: CASSSDEQFF. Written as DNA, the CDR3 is TGTGCCAGCAGTTCCGATGAGCAGTTCTTC.

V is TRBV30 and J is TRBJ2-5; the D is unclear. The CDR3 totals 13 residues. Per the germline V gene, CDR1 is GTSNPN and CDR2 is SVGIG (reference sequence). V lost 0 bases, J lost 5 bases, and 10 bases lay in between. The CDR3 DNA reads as TGTGCCTGGAGTGTAAACAGCAGGGAGACCCAGTACTTC. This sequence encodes CAWSVNSRETQYF.

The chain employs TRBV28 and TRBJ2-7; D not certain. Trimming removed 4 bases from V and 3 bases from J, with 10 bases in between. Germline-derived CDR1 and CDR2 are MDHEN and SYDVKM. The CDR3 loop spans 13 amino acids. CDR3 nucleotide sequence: TGTGCCAGCAGTTGGGCCACATACTACGAGCAGTACTTC. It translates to CASSWATYYEQYF. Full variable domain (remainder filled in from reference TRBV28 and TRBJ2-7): DVKVTQSSRYLVKRTGEKVFLECVQDMDHENMFWYRQDPGLGLRLIYFSYDVKMKEKGDIPEGYSVSREKKERFSLILESASTNQTSMYLCASSWATYYEQYFGPGTRLTVT.

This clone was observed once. The CDR3 spells CASWAGGAGTGELFF. The CDR3 bases are TGTGCCAGCTGGGCGGGAGGTGCGGGCACCGGGGAGCTGTTTTTT. The chain is built from TRBV28 and TRBJ2-2; 8 bases map to TRBD2. V trimming: 8 bases; J trimming: 4 bases; junction bases outside the gene matches: 9. There are 15 residues in the CDR3. The germline V gene has CDR1 MDHEN and CDR2 SYDVKM.

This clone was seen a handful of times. The CDR3 loop reads CASSLDGSGMDEQFF. The CDR3 nucleotides are TGTGCCAGCAGTTTAGATGGTAGCGGGATGGATGAGCAGTTCTTC. V is TRBV27 and J is TRBJ2-1; 8 nucleotides line up with TRBD2. The ends lost 2 bases at V and 8 bases at J; junction bases unmatched: 8. The CDR3 is 15 residues long. Germline-derived CDR1 and CDR2 are MNHEY and SMNVEV (reference sequence).

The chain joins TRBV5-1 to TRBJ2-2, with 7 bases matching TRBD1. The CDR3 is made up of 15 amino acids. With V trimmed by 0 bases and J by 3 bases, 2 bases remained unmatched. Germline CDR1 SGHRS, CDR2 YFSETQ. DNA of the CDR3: TGCGCCAGCAGCTTGGGAGGGACAGACACCGGGGAGCTGTTTTTT. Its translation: CASSLGGTDTGELFF.

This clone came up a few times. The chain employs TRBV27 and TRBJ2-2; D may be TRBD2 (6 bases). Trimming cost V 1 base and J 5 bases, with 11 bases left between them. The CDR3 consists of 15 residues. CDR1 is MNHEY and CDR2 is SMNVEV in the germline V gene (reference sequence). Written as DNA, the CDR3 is TGTGCCAGCAGTTTATACGGGGGAGCGACCGGGGAGCTGTTTTTT. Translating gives CASSLYGGATGELFF.

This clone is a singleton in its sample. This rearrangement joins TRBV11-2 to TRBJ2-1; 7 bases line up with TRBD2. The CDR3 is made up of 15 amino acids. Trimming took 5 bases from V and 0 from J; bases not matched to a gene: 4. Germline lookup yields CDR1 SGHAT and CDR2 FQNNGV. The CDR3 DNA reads TGTGCCAGCAGCAAACGGGACTACTCCTACAATGAGCAGTTCTTC. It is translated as CASSKRDYSYNEQFF.

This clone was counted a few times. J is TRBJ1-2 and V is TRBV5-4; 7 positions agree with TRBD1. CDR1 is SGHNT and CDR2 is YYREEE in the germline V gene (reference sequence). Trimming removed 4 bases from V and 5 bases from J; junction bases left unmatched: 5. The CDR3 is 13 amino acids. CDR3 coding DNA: TGTGCCAGCAGCATAAGGACAGGATATGGCTACACCTTC. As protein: CASSIRTGYGYTF.

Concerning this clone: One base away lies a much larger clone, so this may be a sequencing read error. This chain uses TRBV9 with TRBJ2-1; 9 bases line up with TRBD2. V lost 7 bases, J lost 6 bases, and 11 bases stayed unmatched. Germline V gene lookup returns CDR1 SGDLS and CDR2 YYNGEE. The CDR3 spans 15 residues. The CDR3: CASSLGLALCNEQFF. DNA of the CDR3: TGTGCCAGCTCCCTAGGACTAGCGTTATGCAATGAGCAGTTCTTC.

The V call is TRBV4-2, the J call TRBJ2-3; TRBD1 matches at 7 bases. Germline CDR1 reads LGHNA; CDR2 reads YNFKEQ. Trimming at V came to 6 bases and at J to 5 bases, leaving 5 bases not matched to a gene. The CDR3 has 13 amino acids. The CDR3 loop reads CASRGTAIDTQYF. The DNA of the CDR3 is TGTGCCAGCAGGGGGACAGCTATAGATACGCAGTATTTT.

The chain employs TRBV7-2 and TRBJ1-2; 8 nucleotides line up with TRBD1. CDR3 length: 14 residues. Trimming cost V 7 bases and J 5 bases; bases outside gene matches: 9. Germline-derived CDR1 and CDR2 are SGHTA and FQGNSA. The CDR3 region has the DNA TGTGCCAGCACCCCCGGACAGGGAGAATATGGCTACACCTTC. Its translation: CASTPGQGEYGYTF.

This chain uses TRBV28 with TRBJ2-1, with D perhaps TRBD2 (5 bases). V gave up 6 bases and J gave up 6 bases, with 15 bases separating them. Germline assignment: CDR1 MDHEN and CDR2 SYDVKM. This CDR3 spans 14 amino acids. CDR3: CASSGEFTGNEQFF. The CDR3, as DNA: TGTGCCAGCAGCGGGGAGTTCACTGGCAATGAGCAGTTCTTC.

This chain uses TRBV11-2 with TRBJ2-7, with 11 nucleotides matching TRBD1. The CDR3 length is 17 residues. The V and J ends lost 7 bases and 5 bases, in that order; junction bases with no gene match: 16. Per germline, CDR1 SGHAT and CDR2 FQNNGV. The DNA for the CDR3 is TGTGCCAGCACCAGGGGACAGGGGGATCGAGGTAGAAACGAGCAGTACTTC. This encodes CASTRGQGDRGRNEQYF.

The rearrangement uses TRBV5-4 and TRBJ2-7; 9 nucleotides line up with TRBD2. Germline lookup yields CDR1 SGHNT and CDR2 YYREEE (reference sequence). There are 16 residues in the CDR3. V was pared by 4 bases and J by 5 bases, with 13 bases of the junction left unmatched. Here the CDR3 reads CASSPPGASGTNEQYF. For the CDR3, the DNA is TGTGCCAGCAGCCCCCCCGGGGCTAGCGGGACCAACGAGCAGTACTTC.

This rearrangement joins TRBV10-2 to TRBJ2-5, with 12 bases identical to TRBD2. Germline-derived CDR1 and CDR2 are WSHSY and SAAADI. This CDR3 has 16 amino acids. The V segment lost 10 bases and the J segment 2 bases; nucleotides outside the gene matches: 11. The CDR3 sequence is CATRLAGGSWQETQYF. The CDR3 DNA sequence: TGCGCCACCAGGCTAGCGGGAGGGAGTTGGCAAGAGACCCAGTACTTC.

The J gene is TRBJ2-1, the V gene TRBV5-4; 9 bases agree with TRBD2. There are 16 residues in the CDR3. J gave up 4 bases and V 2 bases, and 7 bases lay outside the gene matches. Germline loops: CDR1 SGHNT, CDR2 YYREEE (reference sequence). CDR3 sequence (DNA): TGTGCCAGCAGCTTCCAGGGTAGCGGGGGATACAATGAGCAGTTCTTC. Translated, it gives CASSFQGSGGYNEQFF. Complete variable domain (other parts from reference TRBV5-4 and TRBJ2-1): ETGVTQSPTHLIKTRGQQVTLRCSSQSGHNTVSWYQQALGQGPQFIFQYYREEENGRGNFPPRFSGLQFPNYSSELNVNALELDDSALYLCASSFQGSGGYNEQFFGPGTRLTVL.

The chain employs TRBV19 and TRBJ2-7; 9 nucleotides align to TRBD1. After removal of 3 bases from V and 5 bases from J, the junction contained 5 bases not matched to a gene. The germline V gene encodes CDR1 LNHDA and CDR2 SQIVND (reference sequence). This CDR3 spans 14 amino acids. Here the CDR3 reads CASSIRQGGHEQYF. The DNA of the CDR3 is TGTGCCAGTAGTATCAGACAGGGGGGCCACGAGCAGTACTTC.